The text below deals with one T cell receptor (beta chain). Antigen unknown. No patient escaped relapse after autologous stem cell transplantation, and brentuximab vedotin exposure varied. Assay used: immunoSEQ multiplex PCR; TCRdb lists only in-frame clones, some missing. The data contain around 70,000 clones, about 64% of them singletons. This sample is part of a study of PD-1 blockade in classical Hodgkin lymphoma. Whole-study results and caveats: Nivolumab initiation under 1 year post-ASCT meant exclusion.

Trimming shortened V by 5 bases and J by 8 bases, and 21 bases separated the two germline ends. Germline loops: CDR1 SEHNR, CDR2 FQNEAQ (reference sequence). This CDR3 region has 15 residues. The chain carries TRBV7-9 and TRBJ2-5; D may be TRBD1 or TRBD2 (5 bases each). This clonotype was sampled from a human donor with classical Hodgkin lymphoma. The specimen comprised peripheral blood mononuclear cells (PBMCs), sampled before the second cycle of nivolumab. Here the CDR3 reads CASSPRGGGEGTQYF. CDR3 DNA: TGTGCCAGCAGCCCCCGGGGCGGAGGTGAAGGAACCCAGTACTTC.